These 5 T cell receptor beta chains share one sample of origin, sequenced in a study of T cell repertoires in cytomegalovirus infection. From the reads, TCRdb called clonotypes with MiXCR, one entry per CDR3 protein. Altogether some 400,000 distinct CDR3 sequences are present, approximately 30% being singletons, with the ten largest covering approximately 15%. Sequences were obtained from PBMCs. These receptor sequences come from a human donor in good health (CMV status not recorded). Some clones in this sample may be carry-over from other donors' samples.

To note about this clonotype: Since a much larger clone is just one base distant, this may be a read error. This chain uses TRBV11-2 with TRBJ2-2; unclear D gene. Germline V gene sequence: CDR1 SGHAT, CDR2 FQNNGV. CDR3 size: 15 residues. In DNA form, the CDR3 reads TGTGCCAGCGGCTTAGATGTGGCTCTCCCCGGGGAGCTGTTTTTT. Amino acids: CASGLDVALPGELFF.

The V call is TRBV12-3 or TRBV12-4, the J call TRBJ2-7; D possibly corresponds to TRBD1 (5 bases). The V end was cut by 4 bases, the J end by 5 bases, with 24 bases between. The CDR3 is 17 residues long. The CDR3 nucleotides are TGTGCCAGCAGTTATTTGATGTGGAGAAGGGGCCCCCACGAGCAGTACTTC. Encoded protein: CASSYLMWRRGPHEQYF.

This clonotype was counted only a few times. As DNA, the CDR3 is TGTGCCAGCACCACAGGACAGGGCAACACTGAAGCTTTCTTT. Amino acid sequence: CASTTGQGNTEAFF. The gene calls are TRBV13 and TRBJ1-1; 8 bases line up with TRBD1. The germline CDR1 and CDR2 sequences are PRHDT and FYEKMQ (reference sequence). The CDR3 has 14 amino acids. Trimming cost V 7 bases and J 2 bases; bases outside gene matches: 6.

This clonotype was detected only a few times. The chain recombines TRBV7-2 with TRBJ2-2, with 9 bases identical to TRBD2. The junction had 7 bases not matched to a gene; V was cut back by 1 base and J by 7 bases. Germline V gene lookup returns CDR1 SGHTA and CDR2 FQGNSA. The CDR3 is 16 amino acids. The CDR3, as DNA: TGTGCCAGCAGCTTAGGTGGCGGGGGGGGATACGGGGAGCTGTTTTTT. It yields the protein CASSLGGGGGYGELFF. The variable domain in full, completed from reference TRBV7-2 and TRBJ2-2, reads GAGVSQSPSNKVTEKGKDVELRCDPISGHTALYWYRQSLGQGLEFLIYFQGNSAPDKSGLPSDRFSAERTGGSVSTLTIQRTQQEDSAVYLCASSLGGGGGYGELFFGEGSRLTVL.

A few counts support this clonotype. The rearrangement links TRBV11-2 to TRBJ2-7; D unresolved. V dropped 5 bases and J dropped 2 bases, with 22 bases sitting between them. CDR1 is SGHAT and CDR2 is FQNNGV in the germline V gene. The CDR3 totals 17 residues. CDR3 sequence reads: CASSHLNSIYSTYEQYF. In nucleotides, the CDR3 is TGTGCCAGCAGCCACTTGAACAGTATTTACTCGACCTACGAGCAGTACTTC.